Given below is one T cell receptor beta chain in context. The antigen is not known. This record belongs to a study of graft-versus-host responses after intestinal transplantation. Across the whole study: Multivisceral, liver-intestinal, or isolated intestinal grafts went to recipients. Anti-thymocyte globulin induction was given to all recipients, followed by tacrolimus and steroids for roughly 3 years.

The CDR3 runs 14 residues. Germline V gene sequence: CDR1 SGHRS, CDR2 YFSETQ. V shed 4 bases and J shed 4 bases, with 12 bases lying between them. Sequenced by immunoSEQ multiplex PCR; TCRdb stores in-frame clones only, minus some. This table holds under 130,000 clones, over 85% found once. The study's findings and limits: Among recipient marrow samples, GvH clones were found; some appeared first in ileum or blood. Maximum circulating GvH clone levels tracked with early post-transplant HvG decreases.

The chain recombines TRBV5-1 with TRBJ1-5; no clear D. This TCR was sampled from a human donor who received an intestinal transplant. This material consisted of unstimulated CD8+ T cells sorted from spleen or lymph node cells, taken before intestinal transplant. DNA of the CDR3: TGCGCCAGCAGCGAGAATCCGGGAAATCAGCCCCAGCATTTT. It specifies CASSENPGNQPQHF.